These T cell receptor beta chains were read from a single sample in a study of T-cell memory formation after mild COVID-19. Each CDR3 protein is one row after TCRdb ran MiXCR on the 5' RACE reads. Of fewer than 150,000 distinct CDR3 sequences listed, approximately 17% are singletons. Sequencing was carried out using PBMCs or a T cell subset sorted from them (not recorded which). These TCRs come from a man aged 18 to 29 who had mild COVID-19 (a few samples of this study predate the infection). Cell type and time point are not known. Each CDR3 is given with its conserved first and last residue. Each record gives: J gene, V gene, D gene, clone size, CDR3 protein, CDR3 DNA. D genes are given only for firm matches. Clone size is not always given. Where it is, it says once, few, many or a class for expanded clones.

j_call: TRBJ1-5; v_call: TRBV19; d_call: NA; clone_size: many; cdr3_aa: CASSMSRAQPQHF; cdr3_nt: TGTGCCAGTAGTATGAGCAGGGCTCAGCCCCAGCATTTT
j_call: TRBJ2-3; v_call: TRBV20-1; d_call: NA; clone_size: NA; cdr3_aa: CSGRGGTDTQYF; cdr3_nt: TGCAGTGGAAGGGGAGGCACAGATACGCAGTATTTT
j_call: TRBJ1-5; v_call: TRBV7-2; d_call: NA; clone_size: few; cdr3_aa: CASSLATVQPQHF; cdr3_nt: TGTGCCAGCAGCTTAGCGACAGTTCAGCCCCAGCATTTT
j_call: TRBJ2-3; v_call: TRBV6-2/TRBV6-3; d_call: TRBD1; clone_size: few; cdr3_aa: CASSYLRQGFADTQYF; cdr3_nt: TGTGCCAGCAGTTATTTACGACAGGGCTTCGCAGATACGCAGTATTTT
j_call: TRBJ2-5; v_call: TRBV5-1; d_call: TRBD2; clone_size: many; cdr3_aa: CASSHSGGPQETQYF; cdr3_nt: TGCGCCAGCAGCCATAGCGGGGGGCCCCAAGAGACCCAGTACTTC
j_call: TRBJ1-1; v_call: TRBV5-4; d_call: NA; clone_size: NA; cdr3_aa: CASSLASRGNTEAFF; cdr3_nt: TGTGCCAGCAGCTTGGCCTCCAGGGGGAACACTGAAGCTTTCTTT
j_call: TRBJ1-2; v_call: TRBV3-1; d_call: NA; clone_size: few; cdr3_aa: CASSPFQGGGYTF; cdr3_nt: TGTGCCAGCAGTCCATTCCAGGGAGGAGGCTACACCTTC
j_call: TRBJ1-5; v_call: TRBV5-5; d_call: TRBD1; clone_size: NA; cdr3_aa: CASSLPETGVHQPQHF; cdr3_nt: TGTGCCAGCAGCTTGCCCGAGACAGGGGTCCATCAGCCCCAGCATTTT
j_call: TRBJ2-1; v_call: TRBV24-1; d_call: NA; clone_size: NA; cdr3_aa: CATSDSGGAVYNEQFF; cdr3_nt: TGTGCCACCAGTGACTCAGGGGGGGCGGTCTACAATGAGCAGTTCTTC
j_call: TRBJ2-1; v_call: TRBV5-1; d_call: TRBD1; clone_size: NA; cdr3_aa: CASSPTTGITYNEQFF; cdr3_nt: TGCGCCAGCAGCCCGACGACAGGGATTACCTACAATGAGCAGTTCTTC
j_call: TRBJ2-3; v_call: TRBV6-5; d_call: NA; clone_size: many; cdr3_aa: CASSPGDTQYF; cdr3_nt: TGTGCCAGCAGTCCCGGGGATACGCAGTATTTT
j_call: TRBJ2-2; v_call: TRBV6-6; d_call: NA; clone_size: NA; cdr3_aa: CASSYLGGLNTGELFF; cdr3_nt: TGTGCCAGCAGTTACCTCGGTGGGCTGAACACCGGGGAGCTGTTTTTT
j_call: TRBJ2-5; v_call: TRBV18; d_call: NA; clone_size: many; cdr3_aa: CASSPLVETQYF; cdr3_nt: TGTGCCAGCTCACCACTAGTGGAGACCCAGTACTTC
j_call: TRBJ1-2; v_call: TRBV7-2; d_call: NA; clone_size: NA; cdr3_aa: CASSFSRQVDGYTF; cdr3_nt: TGTGCCAGCAGCTTTTCCCGGCAGGTTGATGGCTACACCTTC
j_call: TRBJ1-2; v_call: TRBV5-1; d_call: NA; clone_size: NA; cdr3_aa: CASSPGGGEVYGYTF; cdr3_nt: TGCGCCAGCAGCCCCGGAGGGGGGGAAGTCTATGGCTACACCTTC
j_call: TRBJ2-1; v_call: TRBV3-1; d_call: NA; clone_size: NA; cdr3_aa: CASSQEPGNSVFF; cdr3_nt: TGTGCCAGCAGCCAAGAGCCCGGTAACTCTGTATTCTTC
j_call: TRBJ2-2; v_call: TRBV7-2; d_call: TRBD2; clone_size: few; cdr3_aa: CASSSTSGGSTGELFF; cdr3_nt: TGTGCCAGCAGCTCCACTAGCGGGGGGTCCACCGGGGAGCTGTTTTTT
j_call: TRBJ2-3; v_call: TRBV20-1; d_call: NA; clone_size: NA; cdr3_aa: CSAMDPGTLRTDTQYF; cdr3_nt: TGCAGTGCTATGGATCCCGGGACATTACGCACAGATACGCAGTATTTT
j_call: TRBJ1-3; v_call: TRBV11-2; d_call: TRBD1; clone_size: NA; cdr3_aa: CASSLDPDRGDTIYF; cdr3_nt: TGTGCCAGCAGCTTAGATCCGGACAGGGGAGACACCATATATTTT
j_call: TRBJ2-5; v_call: TRBV7-6; d_call: NA; clone_size: few; cdr3_aa: CASSLAQKSETQYF; cdr3_nt: TGTGCCAGCAGCTTAGCGCAGAAATCGGAGACCCAGTACTTC
j_call: TRBJ2-3; v_call: TRBV5-1; d_call: NA; clone_size: many; cdr3_aa: CASSHDGSTDTQYF; cdr3_nt: TGCGCCAGCAGCCACGACGGTAGCACAGATACGCAGTATTTT
j_call: TRBJ1-6; v_call: TRBV10-3; d_call: TRBD1; clone_size: few; cdr3_aa: CAIRDREGSPLHF; cdr3_nt: TGTGCCATCAGGGACAGGGAAGGGTCACCCCTCCACTTT
j_call: TRBJ1-5; v_call: TRBV4-3; d_call: NA; clone_size: few; cdr3_aa: CASSQGTGSQPQHF; cdr3_nt: TGCGCCAGCAGCCAAGGTACAGGTAGTCAGCCCCAGCATTTT
j_call: TRBJ2-6; v_call: TRBV12-3/TRBV12-4; d_call: TRBD1; clone_size: many; cdr3_aa: CASRQGTAGANVLTF; cdr3_nt: TGTGCCAGCAGGCAAGGGACAGCTGGGGCCAACGTCCTGACTTTC
j_call: TRBJ1-2; v_call: TRBV27; d_call: NA; clone_size: NA; cdr3_aa: CASSPRGAFGYTF; cdr3_nt: TGTGCCAGCAGTCCGAGGGGGGCGTTCGGCTACACCTTC
j_call: TRBJ2-3; v_call: TRBV24-1; d_call: NA; clone_size: few; cdr3_aa: CATSDLVTDTQYF; cdr3_nt: TGTGCCACCAGTGATTTGGTTACAGATACGCAGTATTTT
j_call: TRBJ1-1; v_call: TRBV7-3; d_call: TRBD1; clone_size: NA; cdr3_aa: CASSLRQGEAEAFF; cdr3_nt: TGTGCCAGCAGCTTAAGACAGGGAGAGGCTGAAGCTTTCTTT
j_call: TRBJ2-2; v_call: TRBV10-3; d_call: NA; clone_size: NA; cdr3_aa: CAISESGRANTGELFF; cdr3_nt: TGTGCCATCAGTGAGTCGGGGCGGGCGAACACCGGGGAGCTGTTTTTT
j_call: TRBJ1-1; v_call: TRBV12-3/TRBV12-4; d_call: NA; clone_size: NA; cdr3_aa: CASSPLARNTEAFF; cdr3_nt: TGTGCCAGCAGCCCCCTTGCAAGGAACACTGAAGCTTTCTTT
j_call: TRBJ2-3; v_call: TRBV30; d_call: NA; clone_size: few; cdr3_aa: CAWARGADTQYF; cdr3_nt: TGTGCCTGGGCAAGGGGGGCTGATACGCAGTATTTT
j_call: TRBJ1-1; v_call: TRBV29-1; d_call: TRBD1; clone_size: few; cdr3_aa: CSAPPGQGNTEAFF; cdr3_nt: TGCAGCGCACCCCCGGGACAGGGGAACACTGAAGCTTTCTTT
j_call: TRBJ1-1; v_call: TRBV5-1; d_call: NA; clone_size: NA; cdr3_aa: CASSLGTMNTEAFF; cdr3_nt: TGCGCCAGCAGCTTGGGCACCATGAACACTGAAGCTTTCTTT
j_call: TRBJ2-3; v_call: TRBV20-1; d_call: TRBD1; clone_size: NA; cdr3_aa: CSAAGGAEADTQYF; cdr3_nt: TGCAGTGCCGCAGGGGGTGCGGAGGCAGATACGCAGTATTTT
j_call: TRBJ2-2; v_call: TRBV12-3/TRBV12-4; d_call: TRBD1; clone_size: few; cdr3_aa: CASSAGGSNTGELFF; cdr3_nt: TGTGCCAGCAGTGCAGGGGGCTCGAACACCGGGGAGCTGTTTTTT
j_call: TRBJ2-1; v_call: TRBV11-1; d_call: NA; clone_size: NA; cdr3_aa: CASSLDRRNEQFF; cdr3_nt: TGTGCCAGCAGCTTAGACAGAAGAAATGAGCAGTTCTTC
j_call: TRBJ2-6; v_call: TRBV5-1; d_call: NA; clone_size: NA; cdr3_aa: CASKVGSSGANVLTF; cdr3_nt: TGCGCCAGCAAAGTGGGGAGCTCTGGGGCCAACGTCCTGACTTTC
j_call: TRBJ1-5; v_call: TRBV10-3; d_call: NA; clone_size: NA; cdr3_aa: CAITGDSNQPQHF; cdr3_nt: TGTGCCATCACCGGGGACAGCAATCAGCCCCAGCATTTT
j_call: TRBJ2-2; v_call: TRBV24-1; d_call: TRBD1; clone_size: few; cdr3_aa: CATQGQGGTGELFF; cdr3_nt: TGTGCCACCCAGGGACAGGGGGGCACCGGGGAGCTGTTTTTT
j_call: TRBJ2-3; v_call: TRBV12-3/TRBV12-4; d_call: NA; clone_size: NA; cdr3_aa: CASSPIGTDTQYF; cdr3_nt: TGTGCCAGCAGTCCAATCGGGACAGATACGCAGTATTTT
j_call: TRBJ2-3; v_call: TRBV18; d_call: NA; clone_size: NA; cdr3_aa: CASSPVGTDTQYF; cdr3_nt: TGTGCCAGCTCACCAGTGGGCACAGATACGCAGTATTTT
j_call: TRBJ2-3; v_call: TRBV24-1; d_call: NA; clone_size: few; cdr3_aa: CATGRDGSDTQYF; cdr3_nt: TGTGCCACCGGGCGAGATGGGTCCGATACGCAGTATTTT
j_call: TRBJ2-1; v_call: TRBV4-3; d_call: NA; clone_size: few; cdr3_aa: CASSSRWWGPKDDEQFF; cdr3_nt: TGCGCCAGCAGCTCCCGTTGGTGGGGGCCCAAAGACGATGAGCAGTTCTTC
j_call: TRBJ1-5; v_call: TRBV12-3/TRBV12-4; d_call: NA; clone_size: NA; cdr3_aa: CASSYGGQSQPQHF; cdr3_nt: TGTGCCAGCAGTTATGGGGGGCAGAGTCAGCCCCAGCATTTT
j_call: TRBJ2-3; v_call: TRBV5-1; d_call: NA; clone_size: few; cdr3_aa: CASSLNVIWGDTQYF; cdr3_nt: TGCGCCAGCAGCTTGAACGTTATATGGGGAGATACGCAGTATTTT
j_call: TRBJ2-6; v_call: TRBV6-2/TRBV6-3; d_call: NA; clone_size: NA; cdr3_aa: CASSYGRISGANVLTF; cdr3_nt: TGTGCCAGCAGTTACGGACGGATCTCTGGGGCCAACGTCCTGACTTTC
j_call: TRBJ1-2; v_call: TRBV12-3/TRBV12-4; d_call: NA; clone_size: few; cdr3_aa: CASSLPGSAAIYGYTF; cdr3_nt: TGTGCCAGCAGTTTACCGGGGTCGGCAGCGATCTATGGCTACACCTTC
j_call: TRBJ2-7; v_call: TRBV5-6; d_call: NA; clone_size: NA; cdr3_aa: CASSWAPRGEQYF; cdr3_nt: TGTGCCAGCAGCTGGGCCCCAAGGGGCGAGCAGTACTTC
j_call: TRBJ2-1; v_call: TRBV20-1; d_call: TRBD2; clone_size: few; cdr3_aa: CSAGTSGGGHNEQFF; cdr3_nt: TGCAGTGCGGGGACTAGCGGGGGTGGGCACAATGAGCAGTTCTTC
j_call: TRBJ1-2; v_call: TRBV20-1; d_call: NA; clone_size: NA; cdr3_aa: CSARGRDYGYTF; cdr3_nt: TGCAGTGCTAGGGGTAGGGACTATGGCTACACCTTC
j_call: TRBJ2-3; v_call: TRBV20-1; d_call: TRBD1; clone_size: NA; cdr3_aa: CRAGTGSTDTQYF; cdr3_nt: TGCAGGGCCGGGACAGGCAGCACAGATACGCAGTATTTT